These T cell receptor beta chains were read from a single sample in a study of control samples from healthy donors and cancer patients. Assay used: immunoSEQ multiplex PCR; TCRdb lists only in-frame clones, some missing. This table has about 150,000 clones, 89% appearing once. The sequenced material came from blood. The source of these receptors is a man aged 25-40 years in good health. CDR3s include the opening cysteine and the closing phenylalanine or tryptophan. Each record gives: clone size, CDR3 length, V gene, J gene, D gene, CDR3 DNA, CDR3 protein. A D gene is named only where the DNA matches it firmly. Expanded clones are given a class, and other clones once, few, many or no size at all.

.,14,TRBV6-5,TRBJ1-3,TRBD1,TGTGCCAGCACCCAGGGGGGGGGTAGAAACACCATATATTTT,CASTQGGGRNTIYF
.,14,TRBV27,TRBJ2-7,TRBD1,TGTGCCAGCAGAGGGACAGGGCTCTCCTACGAGCAGTACTTC,CASRGTGLSYEQYF
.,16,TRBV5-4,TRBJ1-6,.,TGTGCCAGCAGCTCGGACATGAGCTCCTATAATTCACCCCTCCACTTT,CASSSDMSSYNSPLHF
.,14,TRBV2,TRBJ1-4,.,TGTGCCAGCAGGGTCAACCAGCGGACTGAAAAACTGTTTTTT,CASRVNQRTEKLFF
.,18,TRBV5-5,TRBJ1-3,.,TGTGCCAGCAGCACCAGATCGGGCGGCGCAGGGGCTGGAAACACCATATATTTT,CASSTRSGGAGAGNTIYF
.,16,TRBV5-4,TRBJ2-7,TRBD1,TGTGCCAGCAGCACACCACCGGGGACAGGGACCTACGAGCAGTACTTC,CASSTPPGTGTYEQYF
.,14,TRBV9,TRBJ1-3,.,TGTGCCAGCAGCGTAGCAGGGGACGGAAACACCATATATTTT,CASSVAGDGNTIYF
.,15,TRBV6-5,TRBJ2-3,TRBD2,TGTGCCAGCAGTTACACTAGCGGGAGCCCAGATACGCAGTATTTT,CASSYTSGSPDTQYF
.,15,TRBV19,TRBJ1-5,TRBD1,TGTGCCAGTAGCCCTATGACAGGGTCCGTATTTCCCCAGCATTTT,CASSPMTGSVFPQHF
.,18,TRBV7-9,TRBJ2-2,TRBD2,TGTGCCAGCAGCTTCCCCTCTAGCGGGGCAACGAACACCGGGGAGCTGTTTTTT,CASSFPSSGATNTGELFF
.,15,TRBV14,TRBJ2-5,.,TGTGCCAGCAGCCAAGATTTGGCCGGGGTTGGGACCCAGTACTTC,CASSQDLAGVGTQYF
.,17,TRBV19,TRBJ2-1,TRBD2,TGTGCCAGTAGTACGCCCCGGGGTAGCGGGGTTTACAATGAGCAGTTCTTC,CASSTPRGSGVYNEQFF
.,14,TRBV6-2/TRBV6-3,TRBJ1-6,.,TGTGCCAGCAGTTCCAGGTGGGGCAATTCACCCCTCCACTTT,CASSSRWGNSPLHF
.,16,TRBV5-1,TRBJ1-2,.,TGCGCCAGCAGCTTGGATGGGCAGGCCCTATCCGGGGGCTACACCTTC,CASSLDGQALSGGYTF
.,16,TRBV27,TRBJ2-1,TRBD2,TGTGCCAGCAGTCCGCGGACTAGCGGACCATACAATGAGCAGTTCTTC,CASSPRTSGPYNEQFF
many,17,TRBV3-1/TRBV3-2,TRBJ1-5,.,TGTGCCAGCAGCCAAGATAAAGAGGGTTATAGCAATCAGCCCCAGCATTTT,CASSQDKEGYSNQPQHF
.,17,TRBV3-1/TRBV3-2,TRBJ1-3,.,TGTGCCAGCAGCCAAGATCCCCGGTTCAGCTCTGGAAACACCATATATTTT,CASSQDPRFSSGNTIYF
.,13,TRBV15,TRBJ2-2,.,TGTGCCACCAGCAGAGATCTCCCCGGGGAGCTGTTTTTT,CATSRDLPGELFF
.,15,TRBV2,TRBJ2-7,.,TGTGCCAGCAGTGACCCTAGCGTGCTTCCCTACGAGCAGTACTTC,CASSDPSVLPYEQYF
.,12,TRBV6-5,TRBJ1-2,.,TGTGCCAGCAACACGGGCCTCTATGGCTACACCTTC,CASNTGLYGYTF
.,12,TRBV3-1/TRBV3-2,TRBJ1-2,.,TGTGCCAGCAGCCAGGGGGGTAATGGCTACACCTTC,CASSQGGNGYTF
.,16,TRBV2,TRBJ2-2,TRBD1,TGTGCCAGCAGTCCTGACAGGGGTGGGAACACCGGGGAGCTGTTTTTT,CASSPDRGGNTGELFF
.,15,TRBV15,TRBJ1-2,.,TGTGCCACCAGCAGGCAGACCCGGGTGGCGAATGGCTACACCTTC,CATSRQTRVANGYTF
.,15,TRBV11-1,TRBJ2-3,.,TGTGCCAGCAGCTTGAGGTGGGGTAGGTCAGATACGCAGTATTTT,CASSLRWGRSDTQYF
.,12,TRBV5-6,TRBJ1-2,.,TGTGCCAGCAGCTTTGGGAGGTATGGCTACACCTTC,CASSFGRYGYTF
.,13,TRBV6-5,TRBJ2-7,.,TGTGCCAGCAAGAAACAGGGTAAGGACGAGCAGTACTTC,CASKKQGKDEQYF
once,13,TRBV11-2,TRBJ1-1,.,TGTGCCAGCAGCTCCGGACTTGAAAAGGAAGCTTTCTTT,CASSSGLEKEAFF
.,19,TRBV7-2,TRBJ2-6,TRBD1,TGTGCCAGCAGCATTTACGGACAGGGACTTGTCTCTGGGGCCAACGTCCTGACTTTC,CASSIYGQGLVSGANVLTF
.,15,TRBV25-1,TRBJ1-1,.,TGTGCCAGCAGTGAATTCAGAACGGCCGTCTCTGAAGCTTTCTTT,CASSEFRTAVSEAFF
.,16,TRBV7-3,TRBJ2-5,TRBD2,TGTGCCAGCAGCTTAAATCCAGCGGGGGGTCCCGGGACCCAGTACTTC,CASSLNPAGGPGTQYF
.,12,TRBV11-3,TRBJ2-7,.,TGTGCCAGCAGCCTAACGGGGGTCGAGCAGTACTTC,CASSLTGVEQYF
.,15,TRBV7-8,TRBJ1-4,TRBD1,TGTGCCAGCAGCTTATCTTGGCAGGGGGGGGAAAAACTGTTTTTT,CASSLSWQGGEKLFF
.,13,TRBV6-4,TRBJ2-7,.,TGTGCCAGCAGTCCGACACAGAGCTACGAGCAGTACTTC,CASSPTQSYEQYF
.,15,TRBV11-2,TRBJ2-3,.,TGTGCCAGCTTAGGAAGCGATGAAAATGCAGATACGCAGTATTTT,CASLGSDENADTQYF
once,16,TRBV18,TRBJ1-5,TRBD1,TGTGCCAGCTCACCTAACCGGGACAGGGGTGGTCAGCCCCAGCATTTT,CASSPNRDRGGQPQHF
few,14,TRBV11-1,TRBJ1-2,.,TGTGCCAGCAGCGACACCAGGGGTAACTATGGCTACACCTTC,CASSDTRGNYGYTF
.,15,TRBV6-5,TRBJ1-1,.,TGTGCCAGCAGTTACTCGGGAAGTCCGAACACTGAAGCTTTCTTT,CASSYSGSPNTEAFF
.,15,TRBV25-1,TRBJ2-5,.,TGTGCCAGCAGTGAAGGGGACACCGGCCCGGAGACCCAGTACTTC,CASSEGDTGPETQYF
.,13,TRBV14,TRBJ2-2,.,TGTGCCAGCAGCCGCGACTACACCGGGGAGCTGTTTTTT,CASSRDYTGELFF
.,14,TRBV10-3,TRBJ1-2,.,TGTGCCATCAGTGGGACACAAGCTAACTATGGCTACACCTTC,CAISGTQANYGYTF
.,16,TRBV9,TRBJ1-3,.,TGTGCCAGCAGCGCCCATCTCGACAGGTCTGGAAACACCATATATTTT,CASSAHLDRSGNTIYF
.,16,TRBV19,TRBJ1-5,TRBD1,TGTGCCAGTAGTGAGAAAGACAGGGGGCTCAATCAGCCCCAGCATTTT,CASSEKDRGLNQPQHF
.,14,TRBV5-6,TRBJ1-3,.,TGTGCCAGCAGCTTGGGACAGAGGGGTAACACCATATATTTT,CASSLGQRGNTIYF
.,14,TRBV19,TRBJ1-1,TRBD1,TGTGCCAGTAGTCCGAACAGGGGGCCCACTGAAGCTTTCTTT,CASSPNRGPTEAFF
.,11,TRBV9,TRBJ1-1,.,TGTGCCAATGGGGAGAACACTGAAGCTTTCTTT,CANGENTEAFF
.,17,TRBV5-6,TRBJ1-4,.,TGTGCCAGCAGCTTCAGGCAGGGGATCCGCACTAATGAAAAACTGTTTTTT,CASSFRQGIRTNEKLFF
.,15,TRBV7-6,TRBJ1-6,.,TGTGCCAGCAGACCCGATACACCTTATAATTCACCCCTCCACTTT,CASRPDTPYNSPLHF
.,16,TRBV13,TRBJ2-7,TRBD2,TGTGCCAGCAGCTCACGAGGACTAGCGGGGCCCCTCGGGCAGTACTTC,CASSSRGLAGPLGQYF
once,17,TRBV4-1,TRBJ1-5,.,TGCGCCAGCAGCCAAGCCGGGTCAGGGGCCACCCAACAGCCCCAGCATTTT,CASSQAGSGATQQPQHF
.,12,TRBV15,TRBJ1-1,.,TGTGCCACCAGCCCCCGGGACACTGAAGCTTTCTTT,CATSPRDTEAFF
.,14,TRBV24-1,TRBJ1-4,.,TGTGCCACCCAGTCCGCAGGGGCTAATGAAAAACTGTTTTTT,CATQSAGANEKLFF
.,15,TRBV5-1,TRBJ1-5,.,TGCGCCAGCAGCTTGGAAGGGGGGGACAATCAGCCCCAGCATTTT,CASSLEGGDNQPQHF
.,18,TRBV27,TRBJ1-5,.,TGTGCCAGCAGTTCGAGTTTCGGGGGACGGCCTCGAGGTCAGCCCCAGCATTTT,CASSSSFGGRPRGQPQHF
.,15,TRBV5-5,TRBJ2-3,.,TGTGCCAGCAGCTTAAGGGCCCTGGAGTCAGATACGCAGTATTTT,CASSLRALESDTQYF
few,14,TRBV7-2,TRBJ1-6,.,TGTGCCAGCAGCTTCCTGGGTTCCAATTCACCCCTCCACTTT,CASSFLGSNSPLHF
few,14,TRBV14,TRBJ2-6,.,TGTGCCAGCAGCCGGACCTCTGGGGCCAACGTCCTGACTTTC,CASSRTSGANVLTF